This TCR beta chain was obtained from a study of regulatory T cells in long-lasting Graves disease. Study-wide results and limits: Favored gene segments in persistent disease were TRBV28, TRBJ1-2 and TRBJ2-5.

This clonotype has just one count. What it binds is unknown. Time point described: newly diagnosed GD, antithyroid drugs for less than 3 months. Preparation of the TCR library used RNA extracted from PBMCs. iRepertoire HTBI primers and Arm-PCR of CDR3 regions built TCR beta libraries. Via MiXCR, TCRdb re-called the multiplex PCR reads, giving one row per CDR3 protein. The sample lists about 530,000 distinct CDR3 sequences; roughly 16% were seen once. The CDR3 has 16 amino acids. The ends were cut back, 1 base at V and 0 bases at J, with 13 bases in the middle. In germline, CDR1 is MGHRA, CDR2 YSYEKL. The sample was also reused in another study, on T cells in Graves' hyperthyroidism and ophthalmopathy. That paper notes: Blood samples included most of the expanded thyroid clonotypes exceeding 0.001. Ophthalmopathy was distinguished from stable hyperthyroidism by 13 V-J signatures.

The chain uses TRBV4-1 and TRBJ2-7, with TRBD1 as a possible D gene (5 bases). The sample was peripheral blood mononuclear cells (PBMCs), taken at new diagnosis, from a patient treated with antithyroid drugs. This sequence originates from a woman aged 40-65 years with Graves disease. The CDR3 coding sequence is TGCGCCAGCAGCCAAGGGGGCAGGTCGAGCTCCTACGAGCAGTACTTC. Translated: CASSQGGRSSSYEQYF.